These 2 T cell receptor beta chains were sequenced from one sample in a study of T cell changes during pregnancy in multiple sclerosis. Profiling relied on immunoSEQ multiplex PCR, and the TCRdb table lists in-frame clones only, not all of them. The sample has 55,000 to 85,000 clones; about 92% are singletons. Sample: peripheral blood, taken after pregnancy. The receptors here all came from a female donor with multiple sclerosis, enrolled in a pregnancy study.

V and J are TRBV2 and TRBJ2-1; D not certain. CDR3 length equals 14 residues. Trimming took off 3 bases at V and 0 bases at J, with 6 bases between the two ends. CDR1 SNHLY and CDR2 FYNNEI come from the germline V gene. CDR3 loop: CASSEASSYNEQFF. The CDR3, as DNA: TGTGCCAGCAGTGAGGCCAGCTCCTACAATGAGCAGTTCTTC.

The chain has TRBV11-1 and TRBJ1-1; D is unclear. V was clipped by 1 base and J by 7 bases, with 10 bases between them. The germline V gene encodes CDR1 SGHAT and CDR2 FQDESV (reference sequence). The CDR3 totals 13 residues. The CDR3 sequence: CASSLVWRYEAFF. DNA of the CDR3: TGTGCCAGCAGCTTAGTGTGGAGATATGAAGCTTTCTTT.